A single sample gave rise to the 22 T cell receptor beta chains below, sequenced in a study of T cells after yellow fever vaccination. TCRdb ran MiXCR on the 5' RACE reads and lists one entry per CDR3 protein. Here the sample spans around 500,000 distinct CDR3 sequences, around a fifth being singletons. This sample comprised PBMCs, obtained roughly 20 days after the first yellow fever vaccination. These receptors originate from a man in his late teens or twenties who received the YFV17D yellow fever vaccine.

To note about this clonotype: At one of its ends the junction is not consistent with the germline gene, which may arise from a read error. This chain joins TRBV20-1 and TRBJ2-4; either TRBD1 or TRBD2 may fit D (6 bases each). Germline values: CDR1 DFQATT, CDR2 SNEGSKA (reference sequence). The CDR3 has 14 residues. The CDR3 is CSAPMGGRAYPSNF. CDR3 sequence (DNA): TGCAGTGCTCCTATGGGGGGCCGGGCATACCCCTCGAACTTC.

The chain employs TRBV2 and TRBJ2-1; TRBD2 agrees at 7 bases. V lost 2 bases and J lost 5; bases outside the gene matches: 6. Germline lookup yields CDR1 SNHLY and CDR2 FYNNEI. This CDR3 comprises 15 residues. DNA of the CDR3: TGTGCCAGCAGTGAAAAACGGGACTACAACAATGAGCAGTTCTTC. Its protein product is CASSEKRDYNNEQFF.

This clonotype occurred a few times. The chain is built from TRBV12-3 or TRBV12-4 and TRBJ1-5; weak D call: TRBD1 (5 bases). There are 15 residues in the CDR3. V shed 0 bases and J shed 10 bases, with 16 bases lying between them. The CDR3 loop is CASSLAQVLLEPQHF. DNA for the CDR3: TGTGCCAGCAGTTTAGCACAGGTCCTCTTAGAACCCCAGCATTTT.

The genes are TRBV7-8 and TRBJ2-1; 11 bases line up with TRBD2. This CDR3 spans 18 amino acids. CDR1 and CDR2 from the germline V gene are SGHVS and FQNEAQ. The trim removed 3 bases at V and 0 bases at J, leaving 7 bases unmatched. This chain's CDR3 is CASSFVAGGRSSYNEQFF. CDR3 nucleotides: TGTGCCAGCAGCTTCGTAGCGGGGGGGCGGAGCTCCTACAATGAGCAGTTCTTC.

The chain uses TRBV27 and TRBJ2-1; D uncertain. CDR3 length equals 13 residues. Trimming left V 6 bases short and J 8 bases short, with 14 bases between. Per germline, CDR1 MNHEY and CDR2 SMNVEV (reference sequence). CDR3 region: CASRTLGWDEQFF. The CDR3 DNA is TGTGCCAGCAGAACCCTCGGGTGGGATGAGCAGTTCTTC.

This clonotype was seen a few times. The gene calls are TRBV5-1 and TRBJ2-7, with a weak D call TRBD2 (6 bases). Per the germline V gene, CDR1 is SGHRS and CDR2 is YFSETQ. V lost 4 bases and J 7 bases, leaving 21 bases between the germline ends. CDR3 length equals 15 residues. CDR3 protein: CASSPVAGSVGEQYV. The CDR3 DNA reads TGCGCCAGCAGCCCGGTCGCGGGGTCCGTCGGGGAGCAGTACGTC.

The rearrangement joins TRBV5-6 to TRBJ1-5; 9 bases map to TRBD1. V shed 0 bases and J 6 bases; nucleotides not matched to a gene: 7. CDR3 length: 16 amino acids. CDR1 and CDR2 from the germline V gene are SGHDT and YYEEEE. The CDR3 sequence is CASSLGGTGSGQPQHF. The CDR3 DNA reads TGTGCCAGCAGCTTGGGGGGGACAGGGTCCGGTCAGCCCCAGCATTTT.

This clonotype was seen a handful of times. The chain combines TRBV27 with TRBJ1-1, with D unclear. Germline V gene lookup returns CDR1 MNHEY and CDR2 SMNVEV (reference sequence). V was trimmed by 3 bases and J by 1 base, leaving 9 bases between them. The CDR3 loop spans 14 amino acids. CDR3: CASSLTHWNTEAFF. CDR3 nucleotide sequence: TGTGCCAGCAGTTTGACCCACTGGAACACTGAAGCTTTCTTT.

This chain uses TRBV7-8 with TRBJ2-3; TRBD2 matches at 10 bases. Unmatched junction bases numbered 7, after V lost 7 bases and J lost 3 bases. The CDR3 contains 15 residues. Germline CDR1 reads SGHVS; CDR2 reads FQNEAQ. DNA of the CDR3: TGTGCCAGCACCGCGACTAGCGGGCGTACAGATACGCAGTATTTT. This codes for CASTATSGRTDTQYF.

V and J are TRBV6-2 or TRBV6-3 and TRBJ2-5; no clear D. V lost 3 bases, J lost 5 bases, and 13 bases lay in between. Germline V gene data show CDR1 as MNHEY and CDR2 as SVGEGT. The CDR3 contains 14 residues. CDR3 sequence: CASSYHLGWETQYF. Written as DNA, the CDR3 is TGTGCCAGCAGTTATCATCTGGGGTGGGAGACCCAGTACTTC.

This clonotype was counted only a few times. The chain carries TRBV3-1 and TRBJ1-1; weak D call: TRBD1 (5 bases). Per germline, CDR1 LGHDT and CDR2 YNNKEL (reference sequence). V shed 4 bases and J shed 4 bases, with 19 bases lying between them. The CDR3 is 16 residues long. The CDR3 is CASSPPRGHEGTEAFF. The CDR3 DNA is TGTGCCAGCAGCCCCCCCCGGGGCCATGAGGGCACTGAAGCTTTCTTT. Filled out from reference TRBV3-1 and TRBJ1-1, the complete variable domain reads DTAVSQTPKYLVTQMGNDKSIKCEQNLGHDTMYWYKQDSKKFLKIMFSYNNKELIINETVPNRFSPKSPDKAHLNLHINSLELGDSAVYFCASSPPRGHEGTEAFFGQGTRLTVV.

The CDR3 DNA reads TGTGCCAGCAGTTTCCCCGCTGGGGCTGGAAACACCATATATTTT. The encoded protein is CASSFPAGAGNTIYF. The chain is built from TRBV27 and TRBJ1-3, with D unresolved. CDR1 is MNHEY, CDR2 SMNVEV, per germline (reference sequence). The CDR3 consists of 15 residues. The ends were cut back, 3 bases at V and 2 bases at J, with 11 bases in the middle.

The sample holds a few counts of this clonotype. The J gene is TRBJ2-7, the V gene TRBV27, with TRBD2 as a possible D gene (6 bases). The CDR3 is 15 residues long. The germline V gene has CDR1 MNHEY and CDR2 SMNVEV (reference sequence). The V and J ends lost 5 bases and 2 bases respectively, with 16 bases between them. Written as DNA, the CDR3 is TGTGCCAGCAGTCCCTTTGCGGGGAGAACCTACGAGCAGTACGTC. Translated, it gives CASSPFAGRTYEQYV.

The chain recombines TRBV5-1 with TRBJ1-5; 10 nucleotides match TRBD1. V was pared by 9 bases and J by 7 bases, with 13 bases of the junction left unmatched. Germline CDR1 and CDR2: SGHRS and YFSETQ. The CDR3 contains 15 residues. The DNA of the CDR3 is TGCGCCAACAGATCGGACAGGGGGATTGAGCAGCCCCAGCATTTT. This sequence encodes CANRSDRGIEQPQHF.

This clonotype turned up a few times. V gene TRBV19 combines with J gene TRBJ2-7; unclear D gene. The germline gives CDR1 LNHDA, CDR2 SQIVND (reference sequence). This CDR3 is 15 amino acids long. The V and J ends lost 5 bases and 3 bases respectively, with 17 bases between them. This chain's CDR3 is CASSFRAPALYEQYF. CDR3 coding DNA: TGTGCCAGTAGTTTCCGGGCCCCGGCTCTCTACGAGCAGTACTTC. Combining the CDR3 with reference TRBV19 and TRBJ2-7 gives the whole variable domain DGGITQSPKYLFRKEGQNVTLSCEQNLNHDAMYWYRQDPGQGLRLIYYSQIVNDFQKGDIAEGYSVSREKKESFPLTVTSAQKNPTAFYLCASSFRAPALYEQYFGPGTRLTVT.

V is TRBV2 and J is TRBJ2-7; no clear D. Germline V lookup: CDR1 SNHLY, CDR2 FYNNEI. Trimming left V 6 bases short and J 3 bases short, with 6 bases between. The CDR3 is 11 residues long. The CDR3 DNA reads as TGTGCCAGCAGCGCACGCTACGAGCAGTACTTC. Its protein product is CASSARYEQYF. Filled out from reference TRBV2 and TRBJ2-7, the complete variable domain reads EPEVTQTPSHQVTQMGQEVILRCVPISNHLYFYWYRQILGQKVEFLVSFYNNEISEKSEIFDDQFSVERPDGSNFTLKIRSTKLEDSAMYFCASSARYEQYFGPGTRLTVT.

The V call is TRBV4-3, the J call TRBJ2-1; 10 bases are a match to TRBD2. The germline gives CDR1 LGHNA, CDR2 YSLEER. The CDR3 is 16 residues long. Unmatched junction bases numbered 12, after V lost 4 bases and J lost 9 bases. CDR3 DNA: TGCGCCAGCAGCCTCTCTCGCCAGCGGGGGGGCAGTGAGCAGTTCTTC. Protein product: CASSLSRQRGGSEQFF.

The V gene is TRBV7-2, the J gene TRBJ2-1; tentative D call: TRBD2 (5 bases). V was trimmed by 3 bases and J by 6 bases, leaving 12 bases between them. Per germline, CDR1 SGHTA and CDR2 FQGNSA. The CDR3 sequence is 14 residues long. CDR3 nucleotides: TGTGCCAGCAGCTTTAGGAGGACGACCAATGAGCAGTTCTTC. As protein: CASSFRRTTNEQFF.

Many counts were recorded for this clonotype. This chain connects TRBV6-5 to TRBJ2-3; 9 bases are shared with TRBD2. Germline values: CDR1 MNHEY, CDR2 SVGAGI. Germline trimming cut 0 bases from V and 6 bases from J; bases unmatched to any gene: 7. The CDR3 extends over 16 amino acids. This CDR3 reads CASSYSPRGGRDTQYF. The DNA of the CDR3 is TGTGCCAGCAGTTACTCGCCGCGGGGGGGCAGGGATACGCAGTATTTT.

This clonotype was detected many times. The V and J genes are TRBV9 and TRBJ2-1; TRBD2 might be the D (6 bases). The CDR3 covers 15 residues. Germline loops: CDR1 SGDLS, CDR2 YYNGEE. The V gene lost 4 bases and the J gene lost 6 bases, with 17 bases spanning the gap. DNA for the CDR3: TGTGCCAGCAGCCAAGTGGGGGGATCGATCAATGAGCAGTTCTTC. Translated, it gives CASSQVGGSINEQFF.

The V and J genes are TRBV7-2 and TRBJ2-2; weak D call: TRBD1 (5 bases). Trimming removed 5 bases at V and 0 bases at J, with 10 bases between. This CDR3 region has 15 residues. CDR1 is SGHTA, CDR2 FQGNSA, per germline. The CDR3 here is CASSQGLANTGELFF. In nucleotides, the CDR3 is TGTGCCAGCAGCCAGGGTCTGGCGAACACCGGGGAGCTGTTTTTT.

There are many counts of this clonotype. This chain links TRBV12-3 or TRBV12-4 with TRBJ2-3; D remains unclear. The CDR3 extends over 14 amino acids. V was trimmed by 6 bases and J by 1 base, leaving 11 bases between them. CDR3 sequence (DNA): TGTGCCAGCAGCTTAAATCAGGGCACAGATACGCAGTATTTT. It codes for CASSLNQGTDTQYF.